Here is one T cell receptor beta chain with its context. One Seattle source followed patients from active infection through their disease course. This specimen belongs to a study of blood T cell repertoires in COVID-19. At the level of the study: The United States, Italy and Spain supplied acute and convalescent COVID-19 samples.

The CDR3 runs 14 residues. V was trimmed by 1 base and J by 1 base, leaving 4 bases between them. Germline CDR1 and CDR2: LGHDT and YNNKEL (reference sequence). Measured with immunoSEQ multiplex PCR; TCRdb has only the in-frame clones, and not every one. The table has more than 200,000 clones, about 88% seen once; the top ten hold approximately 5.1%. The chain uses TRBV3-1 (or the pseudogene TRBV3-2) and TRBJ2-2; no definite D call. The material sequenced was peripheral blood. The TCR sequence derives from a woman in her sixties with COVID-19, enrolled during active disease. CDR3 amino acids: CASSQGGNTGELFF. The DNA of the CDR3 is TGTGCCAGCAGCCAAGGCGGGAACACCGGGGAGCTGTTTTTT.